This passage covers 22 T cell receptor beta chains from one sample sequenced in a study of T cell responses to AZD1222 COVID-19 vaccine. Measured with immunoSEQ multiplex PCR; TCRdb has only the in-frame clones, and not every one. The table shows 110,000 to 150,000 clones, with 85% to 95% occurring only once. The source material was peripheral blood, sampled on day 0 of AZD1222 vaccination. The receptors here all came from an adult in good health.

The chain joins TRBV9 to TRBJ1-1; 10 bases line up with TRBD1. CDR1 is SGDLS and CDR2 is YYNGEE in the germline V gene. The J segment lost 5 bases and the V segment lost 3 bases, leaving 7 bases of the junction unmatched. The CDR3 runs to 15 residues. The CDR3 DNA follows: TGTGCCAGCAGCGCCTCGACAGGGGGCTTAACTGAAGCTTTCTTT. Protein sequence: CASSASTGGLTEAFF. The full variable domain, rest sourced from reference TRBV9 and TRBJ1-1, is DSGVTQTPKHLITATGQRVTLRCSPRSGDLSVYWYQQSLDQGLQFLIQYYNGEERAKGNILERFSAQQFPDLHSELNLSSLELGDSALYFCASSASTGGLTEAFFGQGTRLTVV.

This sequence joins TRBV2 and TRBJ2-2, with 10 positions matching TRBD2. V was clipped by 2 bases and J by 6 bases; unmatched bases: 3. The CDR3 covers 15 residues. The V gene's germline CDR1 is SNHLY and CDR2 FYNNEI. As DNA, the CDR3 is TGTGCCAGCAGTGAACTAGCGGGAGCGGCCGGGGAGCTGTTTTTT. Protein: CASSELAGAAGELFF.

The CDR3 reads CASSPIGQGTSGRNYEQYF. The CDR3 DNA sequence: TGTGCCAGCAGCCCAATCGGACAGGGGACTAGCGGGAGGAATTACGAGCAGTACTTC. The chain uses TRBV9 and TRBJ2-7, with TRBD2 identical over 15 bases. Per the germline V gene, CDR1 is SGDLS and CDR2 is YYNGEE. V trimming: 4 bases; J trimming: 4 bases; junction bases outside the gene matches: 15. The length of the CDR3 is 19 residues.

This chain connects TRBV2 to TRBJ2-1; 8 bases agree with TRBD2. The CDR3 is 16 residues long. Trimming removed 6 bases from V and 5 bases from J; junction bases left unmatched: 12. The germline gives CDR1 SNHLY, CDR2 FYNNEI. The CDR3 reads CASRPREGSRHNEQFF. In DNA form, the CDR3 reads TGTGCCAGCAGACCCCGGGAGGGCAGTCGACACAATGAGCAGTTCTTC.

The chain employs TRBV5-1 and TRBJ1-3, with D tentatively TRBD1 (5 bases). V lost 4 bases, J lost 0 bases, and 8 bases lay in between. This CDR3 is built from 14 residues. Germline V CDR1 and CDR2: SGHRS, YFSETQ. CDR3 loop: CASSLGGSGNTIYF. The CDR3 nucleotides are TGCGCCAGCAGCCTGGGGGGCTCTGGAAACACCATATATTTT.

This chain links TRBV5-1 with TRBJ2-2, with 11 nucleotides matching TRBD1. V shed 5 bases, J shed 0 bases, and the junction held 3 bases outside the gene matches. Germline V gives CDR1 SGHRS, CDR2 YFSETQ. The CDR3 spans 16 residues. The CDR3 loop reads CASRRGQGANTGELFF. DNA of the CDR3: TGCGCCAGCAGAAGGGGACAGGGGGCGAACACCGGGGAGCTGTTTTTT.

This chain uses TRBV28 with TRBJ1-2; 8 bases map to TRBD1. The germline gives CDR1 MDHEN, CDR2 SYDVKM. V dropped 2 bases and J dropped 7; count of bases not matched to a gene: 6. This CDR3 has 14 amino acids. CDR3 loop: CASSLGGRGLGYTF. In nucleotides, the CDR3 is TGTGCCAGCAGTTTAGGCGGCAGGGGGCTTGGCTACACCTTC.

This chain joins TRBV21-1 and TRBJ1-1; the table calls TRBD1, which could not be checked here. TRBV21-1 is given as a pseudogene. The CDR3 is 16 residues long. The CDR3 reads CASSGTESPGTTEAFF. The CDR3 coding sequence is TGTGCCAGCAGCGGGACAGAGTCGCCTGGTACCACTGAAGCTTTCTTT.

The gene calls are TRBV4-1 and TRBJ1-1, with D perhaps matching TRBD1 (5 bases). Germline V CDR1 and CDR2: MGHRA, YSYEKL. Trimming removed 4 bases at V and 6 bases at J, with 9 bases between. This CDR3 is 12 amino acids long. The CDR3 loop is CASSPQGAEAFF. The CDR3 coding sequence is TGCGCCAGCAGCCCGCAGGGTGCTGAAGCTTTCTTT.

The rearrangement links TRBV19 to TRBJ2-7; 7 bases agree with TRBD1. V trimming: 1 base; J trimming: 4 bases; junction bases outside the gene matches: 4. This CDR3 contains 14 residues. Germline assignment: CDR1 LNHDA and CDR2 SQIVND (reference sequence). The CDR3 DNA is TGTGCCAGTAGTATAGGGCTGACAGGGTACGAGCAGTACTTC. Protein: CASSIGLTGYEQYF.

The V call is TRBV5-8, the J call TRBJ2-3; D perhaps matches TRBD2 (5 bases). The CDR3 contains 16 residues. Trimming removed 6 bases at V and 4 bases at J, with 21 bases between. CDR1 SGHTS and CDR2 YDEGEE come from the germline V gene. CDR3 amino acids: CASTRGELLGADTQYF. In DNA form, the CDR3 reads TGTGCCAGCACCCGTGGGGAGCTACTTGGGGCAGATACGCAGTATTTT.

This clone was observed a handful of times. The V and J genes are TRBV4-2 and TRBJ2-5; TRBD2 matches at 8 bases. The CDR3 loop spans 18 amino acids. V shed 6 bases, J shed 4 bases, and the junction held 19 bases outside the gene matches. In germline, CDR1 is LGHNA, CDR2 YNFKEQ. The CDR3 DNA sequence: TGTGCCAGCAGTCTTCGTCTCGGGGGGGAAAGGGCCGGAGAGACCCAGTACTTC. Amino acids: CASSLRLGGERAGETQYF.

The chain employs TRBV5-4 and TRBJ1-2; tentatively, D is TRBD1 (6 bases). From germline, CDR1 is SGHNT and CDR2 YYREEE (reference sequence). Deletions cut 3 bases from V and 6 bases from J, with 9 bases between. This CDR3 contains 12 residues. CDR3 nucleotides: TGTGCCAGCAGCTGGGGGCGGGATGGCTACACCTTC. This codes for CASSWGRDGYTF.

The CDR3 nucleotides read TGTGCCACCAGTGATTATACGCATAACTATGGCTACACCTTC. This encodes CATSDYTHNYGYTF. The J gene is TRBJ1-2, the V gene TRBV24-1, with D unclear. The germline gives CDR1 KGHDR, CDR2 SFDVKD. CDR3 length: 14 residues. V shed 2 bases and J shed 1 base, with 7 bases lying between them.

This rearrangement joins TRBV6-5 to TRBJ2-7; 7 bases are a match to TRBD2. The ends lost 6 bases at V and 4 bases at J; junction bases unmatched: 3. This CDR3 contains 12 residues. Germline-derived CDR1 and CDR2 are MNHEY and SVGAGI. CDR3 amino acids: CASSRLAYEQYF. DNA for the CDR3: TGTGCCAGCAGCCGACTAGCTTACGAGCAGTACTTC.

In DNA, the CDR3 is TGTGCCAGTGAGGACAGGGTCAATTCACCCCTCCACTTT. Residues: CASEDRVNSPLHF. V gene TRBV19 combines with J gene TRBJ1-6, with TRBD1 identical over 8 bases. The germline V gene has CDR1 LNHDA and CDR2 SQIVND (reference sequence). The ends lost 8 bases at V and 7 bases at J; junction bases unmatched: 4. The CDR3 is 13 amino acids.

The chain combines TRBV14 with TRBJ2-7; 15 bases are shared with TRBD2. The CDR3 is 16 residues long. The V gene end was trimmed by 3 bases and the J gene end by 4 bases; junction bases not matched to a gene: 4. Germline loops: CDR1 SGHDN, CDR2 FVKESK. The CDR3 is CASSQGLAGGGYEQYF. CDR3 in DNA: TGTGCCAGCAGCCAGGGACTAGCGGGAGGAGGATACGAGCAGTACTTC. The full variable domain, rest sourced from reference TRBV14 and TRBJ2-7, is EAGVTQFPSHSVIEKGQTVTLRCDPISGHDNLYWYRRVMGKEIKFLLHFVKESKQDESGMPNNRFLAERTGGTYSTLKVQPAELEDSGVYFCASSQGLAGGGYEQYFGPGTRLTVT.

The rearrangement links TRBV4-1 to TRBJ1-2, with D perhaps TRBD1 (5 bases). Between the trimmed V and J ends, which lost 4 bases and 1 base, there was a span of 10 bases. The CDR3 is 14 amino acids. From germline, CDR1 is MGHRA and CDR2 YSYEKL. The CDR3 DNA is TGCGCCAGCAGCCGCGGCCAGGGTAACTATGGCTACACCTTC. As protein: CASSRGQGNYGYTF.

J is TRBJ2-1 and V is TRBV19; TRBD2 might be the D (6 bases). V lost 3 bases to trimming and J lost 8 bases, with 17 bases between them. Germline assignment: CDR1 LNHDA and CDR2 SQIVND (reference sequence). The CDR3 runs to 15 residues. CDR3 loop: CASSIRGRIGYEQFF. CDR3 sequence (DNA): TGTGCCAGTAGTATTAGAGGGAGGATTGGATATGAGCAGTTCTTC.

The V gene is TRBV27, the J gene TRBJ1-1, with no clear D. V was pared by 6 bases and J by 3 bases, with 11 bases between. There are 13 residues in the CDR3. The germline gives CDR1 MNHEY, CDR2 SMNVEV (reference sequence). The CDR3 is CASRESRYTEAFF. The CDR3 bases are TGTGCCAGCAGGGAGAGTCGGTACACTGAAGCTTTCTTT.

The chain joins TRBV19 to TRBJ2-1; the D gene is possibly TRBD2 (5 bases). The CDR3 runs 14 residues. Trimming pared 4 bases from V and 8 bases from J, leaving 15 bases between. Germline lookup yields CDR1 LNHDA and CDR2 SQIVND (reference sequence). CDR3 nucleotide sequence: TGTGCCAGTAGTAGAAACGGGGATGCTTATGAGCAGTTCTTC. Translation: CASSRNGDAYEQFF.

The V gene is TRBV11-2, the J gene TRBJ2-3, with 10 bases aligning to TRBD2. Losses at the gene ends were 5 bases for V and 0 bases for J; bases not matched to a gene: 5. CDR1 and CDR2 (germline): SGHAT, FQNNGV. CDR3 length equals 16 residues. The CDR3 bases are TGTGCCAGCAGCCGAGGACTAGCGGCTAGCACAGATACGCAGTATTTT. Translation: CASSRGLAASTDTQYF.